One TCR beta chain is described in this entry. Its antigen is not known. The data stem from a study of cytomegalovirus exposure and HLA in healthy donors. Whole-study results and caveats: A later analysis found TCR association rates differed by HLA locus, highest for DRB1 and lowest for HLA-C. According to a later analysis, donors in an Asian-associated ancestry cluster reportedly had fewer N-insertions than the approximately 720-donor mean.

CDR1 is SNHLY and CDR2 is FYNNEI in the germline V gene. The V gene lost 1 base and the J gene lost 2 bases, with 9 bases spanning the gap. CDR3 length: 15 amino acids. Use of 60 Vbeta and 13 Jbeta primers characterized the PCR. Using immunoSEQ multiplex PCR, the repertoire was profiled, and TCRdb retains in-frame clones only, with some absent. The profile shows 200,000 to 250,000 clones, around three quarters of them singletons. The sample was PBMCs. The receptor's source is a man in his forties in good health and CMV-seronegative. The rearrangement links TRBV2 to TRBJ1-3; a weak D match, TRBD1 (6 bases). CDR3: CASSEDRVTGNTIYF. The CDR3 region has the DNA TGTGCCAGCAGTGAAGACAGGGTCACTGGAAACACCATATATTTT. Full variable domain (missing parts from reference TRBV2 and TRBJ1-3): EPEVTQTPSHQVTQMGQEVILRCVPISNHLYFYWYRQILGQKVEFLVSFYNNEISEKSEIFDDQFSVERPDGSNFTLKIRSTKLEDSAMYFCASSEDRVTGNTIYFGEGSWLTVV.